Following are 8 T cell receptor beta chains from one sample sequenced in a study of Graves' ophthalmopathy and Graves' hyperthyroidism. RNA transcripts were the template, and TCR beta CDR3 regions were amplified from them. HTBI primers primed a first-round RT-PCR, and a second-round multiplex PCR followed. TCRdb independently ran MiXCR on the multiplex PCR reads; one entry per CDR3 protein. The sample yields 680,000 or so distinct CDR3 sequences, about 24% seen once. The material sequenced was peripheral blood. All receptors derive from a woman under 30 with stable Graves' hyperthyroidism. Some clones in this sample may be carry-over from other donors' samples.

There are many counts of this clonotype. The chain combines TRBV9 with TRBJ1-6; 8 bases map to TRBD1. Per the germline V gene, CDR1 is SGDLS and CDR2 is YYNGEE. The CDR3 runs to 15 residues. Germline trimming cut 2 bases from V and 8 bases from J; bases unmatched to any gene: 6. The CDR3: CASSVRGQGDSPLHF. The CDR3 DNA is TGTGCCAGCAGCGTCAGAGGACAGGGCGATTCACCCCTCCACTTT.

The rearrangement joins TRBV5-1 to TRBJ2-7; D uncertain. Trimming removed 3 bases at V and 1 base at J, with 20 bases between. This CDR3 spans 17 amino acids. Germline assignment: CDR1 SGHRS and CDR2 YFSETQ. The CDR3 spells CASSSTAVYAESYEQYF. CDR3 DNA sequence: TGCGCCAGCAGCTCCACGGCGGTTTATGCCGAATCCTACGAGCAGTACTTC.

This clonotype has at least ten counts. CDR3: CASRGGGYYEQYF. CDR3 nucleotide sequence: TGTGCCAGCAGGGGCGGGGGGTACTACGAGCAGTACTTC. The V call is TRBV27, the J call TRBJ2-7; TRBD2 agrees at 8 bases. The germline V gene has CDR1 MNHEY and CDR2 SMNVEV (reference sequence). Trimming cost V 6 bases and J 3 bases; bases outside gene matches: 4. This CDR3 comprises 13 residues.

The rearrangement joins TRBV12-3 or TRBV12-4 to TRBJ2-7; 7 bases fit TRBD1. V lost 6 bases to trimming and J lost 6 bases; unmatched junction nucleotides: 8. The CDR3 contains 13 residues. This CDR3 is CASRLTGYSEQYF. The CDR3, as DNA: TGTGCCAGCAGACTGACAGGGTACTCCGAGCAGTACTTC.

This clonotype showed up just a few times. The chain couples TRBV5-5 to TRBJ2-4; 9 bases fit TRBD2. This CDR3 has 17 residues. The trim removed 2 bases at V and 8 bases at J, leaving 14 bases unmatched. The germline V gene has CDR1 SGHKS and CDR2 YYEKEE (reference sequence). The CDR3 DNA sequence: TGTGCCAGCAGCTTTGGGGGGGTGGCGGGAGGGAGAGACATTCAGTACTTC. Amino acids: CASSFGGVAGGRDIQYF.

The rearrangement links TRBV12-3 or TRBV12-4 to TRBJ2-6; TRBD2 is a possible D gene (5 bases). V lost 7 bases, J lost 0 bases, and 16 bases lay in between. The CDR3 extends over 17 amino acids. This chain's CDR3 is CASTKGLVISGANVLTF. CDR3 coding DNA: TGTGCCAGCACTAAAGGACTGGTTATCTCTGGGGCCAACGTCCTGACTTTC.

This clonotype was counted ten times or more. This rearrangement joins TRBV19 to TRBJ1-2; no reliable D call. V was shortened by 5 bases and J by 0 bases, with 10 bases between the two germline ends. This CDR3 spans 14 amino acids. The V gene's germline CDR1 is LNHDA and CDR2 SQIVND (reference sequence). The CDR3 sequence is CASSFSDPNYGYTF. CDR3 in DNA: TGTGCCAGTAGTTTCTCCGACCCTAACTATGGCTACACCTTC.

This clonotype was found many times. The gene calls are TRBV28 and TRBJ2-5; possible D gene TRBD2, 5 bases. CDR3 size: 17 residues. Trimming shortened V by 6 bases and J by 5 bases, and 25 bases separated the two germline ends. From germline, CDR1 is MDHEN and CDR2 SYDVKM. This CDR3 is CASSRKTWYQGGETQYF. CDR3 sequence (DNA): TGTGCCAGCAGCCGTAAGACCTGGTATCAAGGCGGGGAGACCCAGTACTTC.